These T cell receptor beta chains were read from a single sample in a study of T cell responses to AZD1222 COVID-19 vaccine. The table came from immunoSEQ multiplex PCR; TCRdb's copy has only in-frame clones and leaves some out. The table lists some 150,000 clones, about 95% of them singletons. The sample here was peripheral blood, taken on day 0 of AZD1222 vaccination. The receptors here all came from an adult in good health. Each CDR3 is given with its conserved first and last residue. D genes are given only for firm matches. The listing skips clone size in some rows; elsewhere it reads once, few, many or a size class.

d_call	j_call	v_call	clone_size	cdr3_aa	cdr3_nt
TRBD1	TRBJ1-2	TRBV27	.	CASGGTGYGYTF	TGTGCCAGCGGGGGGACAGGCTATGGCTACACCTTC
.	TRBJ1-2	TRBV11-2	.	CASSLSADYGYTF	TGTGCCAGCAGCTTATCAGCAGACTATGGCTACACCTTC
TRBD2	TRBJ2-1	TRBV3-1/TRBV3-2	.	CARDLITSGDYNEQFF	TGTGCCAGGGACCTGATCACTAGCGGGGACTACAATGAGCAGTTCTTC
.	TRBJ1-2	TRBV7-2	.	CASSLVGNYGYTF	TGTGCCAGCAGCTTAGTTGGAAACTATGGCTACACCTTC
.	TRBJ2-1	TRBV11-2	.	CASSLGLQGGDEQFF	TGTGCCAGCAGCTTAGGACTACAGGGGGGGGATGAGCAGTTCTTC
.	TRBJ2-2	TRBV5-4	.	CASSLVRNTGELFF	TGTGCCAGCAGCTTGGTCAGGAACACCGGGGAGCTGTTTTTT
TRBD1	TRBJ1-3	TRBV19	once	CATGTAGNTIYF	TGTGCCACCGGGACAGCCGGGAACACCATATATTTT
.	TRBJ2-1	TRBV9	.	CASSVGRSYNEQFF	TGTGCCAGCAGCGTAGGGCGCTCCTACAATGAGCAGTTCTTC
.	TRBJ1-2	TRBV7-6	.	CASSLASGTLGGYTF	TGTGCCAGCAGCTTAGCGTCCGGGACACTGGGGGGCTACACCTTC
.	TRBJ1-2	TRBV7-9	.	CASSLDTGTSAGYTF	TGTGCCAGCAGCTTAGATACCGGGACATCGGCGGGCTACACCTTC
.	TRBJ1-2	TRBV7-8	.	CASSARGGYGYTF	TGTGCCAGCAGTGCACGGGGGGGCTATGGCTACACCTTC
.	TRBJ1-2	TRBV9	.	CASSVANSGGGYTF	TGTGCCAGCAGCGTAGCTAATTCCGGGGGAGGCTACACCTTC
.	TRBJ2-3	TRBV6-6	.	CASSYGGHTDTQYF	TGTGCCAGCAGTTATGGAGGCCACACAGATACGCAGTATTTT
.	TRBJ1-1	TRBV13	.	CASSLGSNTEAFF	TGTGCCAGCAGTCTAGGGTCGAACACTGAAGCTTTCTTT
.	TRBJ2-1	TRBV3-1/TRBV3-2	.	CASSLHRDESSYNEQFF	TGTGCCAGCAGCCTCCACCGGGACGAGAGCTCCTACAATGAGCAGTTCTTC
.	TRBJ1-5	TRBV27	.	CASSFGRDQPQHF	TGTGCCAGCAGTTTCGGAAGGGATCAGCCCCAGCATTTT
TRBD2	TRBJ2-1	TRBV4-1	.	CASSLSLSGGAADEQFF	TGCGCCAGCAGCCTCTCATTGAGCGGGGGGGCCGCGGATGAGCAGTTCTTC
.	TRBJ1-5	TRBV27	.	CASRLTPGAVQPQHF	TGTGCCAGCAGACTGACCCCGGGCGCGGTTCAGCCCCAGCATTTT
.	TRBJ1-1	TRBV6-4	.	CASSPEGGNTEAFF	TGTGCCAGCAGTCCCGAGGGGGGGAACACTGAAGCTTTCTTT
.	TRBJ2-6	TRBV28	once	CASSSPTGRSGANVLTF	TGTGCCAGCAGTTCCCCCACAGGGCGGTCTGGGGCCAACGTCCTGACTTTC
.	TRBJ2-3	TRBV5-6	.	CASSPSASTDTQYF	TGTGCCAGCAGTCCTAGTGCGAGCACAGATACGCAGTATTTT
.	TRBJ2-5	TRBV12-3/TRBV12-4	.	CASMFETQYF	TGTGCCAGCATGTTTGAGACCCAGTACTTC
.	TRBJ1-4	TRBV19	.	CASNKNEKLFF	TGTGCCAGTAACAAGAATGAAAAACTGTTTTTT
TRBD1	TRBJ1-2	TRBV10-1	.	CASRDRGRLYGYTF	TGCGCCAGCAGAGACAGGGGCCGCCTCTATGGCTACACCTTC
TRBD1	TRBJ1-5	TRBV7-2	.	CASSLGGGTGDQPQHF	TGTGCCAGCAGCTTAGGAGGAGGGACAGGGGATCAGCCCCAGCATTTT
.	TRBJ1-1	TRBV6-5	.	CASTLSGRRTEAFF	TGTGCCAGTACCCTTTCCGGGCGACGGACTGAAGCTTTCTTT
TRBD2	TRBJ2-1	TRBV4-3	.	CASSQDASGSSFYNEQFF	TGCGCCAGCAGCCAAGACGCTAGCGGGAGTTCTTTTTACAATGAGCAGTTCTTC
TRBD2	TRBJ2-1	TRBV28	once	CASSGRRLASWDEQFF	TGTGCCAGCAGTGGGAGAAGACTAGCATCGTGGGATGAGCAGTTCTTC
TRBD2	TRBJ2-1	TRBV28	.	CASSSGTSGGFYNEQFF	TGTGCCAGCAGTTCTGGGACTAGCGGGGGGTTCTACAATGAGCAGTTCTTC
.	TRBJ1-3	TRBV5-8	.	CASSLTGLNSGNTIYF	TGTGCCAGCAGCTTGACAGGTCTAAACTCTGGAAACACCATATATTTT
TRBD1	TRBJ2-5	TRBV30	.	CAWGTGTGETQYF	TGTGCCTGGGGGACCGGGACAGGAGAGACCCAGTACTTC
.	TRBJ1-2	TRBV6-5	few	CASSMTGTFDGYTF	TGTGCCAGCAGTATGACCGGGACATTTGATGGCTACACCTTC
.	TRBJ1-4	TRBV10-3	.	CAISDKPLAEKLFF	TGTGCCATCAGTGACAAACCTCTGGCCGAAAAACTGTTTTTT
TRBD1	TRBJ1-6	TRBV2	.	CASSPLQGGNSPLHF	TGTGCCAGCAGTCCCTTACAGGGGGGCAATTCACCCCTCCACTTT
.	TRBJ2-5	TRBV15	.	CATSRVAEETQYF	TGTGCCACCAGCAGAGTAGCGGAAGAGACCCAGTACTTC
.	TRBJ2-5	TRBV10-3	.	CAISALQETQYF	TGTGCCATCAGTGCGCTCCAAGAGACCCAGTACTTC
TRBD1	TRBJ1-4	TRBV6-5	.	CASSYSGDRGNEKLFF	TGTGCCAGCAGTTACTCAGGGGACAGGGGGAATGAAAAACTGTTTTTT
TRBD2	TRBJ2-3	TRBV6-5	.	CASRPLAGVYSTQYF	TGTGCCAGCAGACCACTAGCGGGAGTTTATAGTACGCAGTATTTT
TRBD1	TRBJ1-3	TRBV5-1	.	CASTTGAGGNTIYF	TGCGCCAGCACAACAGGGGCAGGAGGAAACACCATATATTTT
TRBD1	TRBJ1-1	TRBV5-6	.	CASSSWTGYTEAFF	TGTGCCAGCAGCTCCTGGACAGGGTACACTGAAGCTTTCTTT
.	TRBJ1-5	TRBV5-6	few	CASSYHNQPQHF	TGTGCCAGCAGCTACCACAATCAGCCCCAGCATTTT
.	TRBJ1-2	TRBV5-5	.	CASSLEAGPFYGYTF	TGTGCCAGCAGCTTGGAAGCAGGGCCTTTTTATGGCTACACCTTC
.	TRBJ2-3	TRBV2	once	CASNPSAEGAGTQYF	TGTGCCAGCAACCCTAGCGCGGAGGGGGCAGGTACGCAGTATTTT
.	TRBJ1-2	TRBV2	.	CASRGRAGGYGYTF	TGTGCCAGCAGGGGGAGGGCTGGCGGCTATGGCTACACCTTC
.	TRBJ2-2	TRBV11-2	.	CASSLVGPGPGELFF	TGTGCCAGCAGCTTAGTGGGACCTGGGCCCGGGGAGCTGTTTTTT
.	TRBJ2-5	TRBV15	.	CATSRSIQETQYF	TGTGCCACCAGCAGATCAATACAAGAGACCCAGTACTTC
.	TRBJ1-5	TRBV7-8	.	CASSLHSNQPQHF	TGTGCCAGCAGCTTACATAGCAATCAGCCCCAGCATTTT